The 17 T cell receptor beta chains below all came from one sample that was sequenced in a study of cytomegalovirus exposure and HLA in healthy donors. Vbeta (60) and Jbeta (13) primers were used in the PCR. Profiling relied on immunoSEQ multiplex PCR, and the TCRdb table lists in-frame clones only, not all of them. In all, the sample yields around 70,000 clones. Sequencing used PBMCs. The receptor set was obtained from a boy between 10 and 17 years old in good health and CMV-seronegative.

The rearrangement joins TRBV18 to TRBJ1-1, with D possibly TRBD1 on 5 matching bases. Germline V gene lookup returns CDR1 KGHSH and CDR2 LQKENI. V shed 4 bases and J shed 5 bases, with 14 bases lying between them. The CDR3 is made up of 14 amino acids. CDR3 in amino acids: CASSQNTGETEAFF. DNA of the CDR3: TGTGCCAGCTCACAGAATACAGGAGAGACTGAAGCTTTCTTT.

The V and J genes are TRBV19 and TRBJ2-7; D is perhaps TRBD2 (5 bases). The CDR3 covers 11 residues. The V gene lost 5 bases and the J gene lost 4 bases, with 6 bases spanning the gap. In germline, CDR1 is LNHDA, CDR2 SQIVND (reference sequence). This chain's CDR3 is CASSRGYEQYF. Here the CDR3 DNA reads TGTGCCAGTAGTCGCGGGTACGAGCAGTACTTC.

The gene calls are TRBV19 and TRBJ1-1; D is unresolved. CDR1 and CDR2 (germline): LNHDA, SQIVND (reference sequence). This CDR3 has 16 residues. V shed 3 bases and J shed 4 bases, with 18 bases lying between them. CDR3 DNA sequence: TGTGCCAGTAGTATTTATCAGGCCGCGGGGTCCACTGAAGCTTTCTTT. This gives the protein CASSIYQAAGSTEAFF.

The gene calls are TRBV27 and TRBJ1-1; 9 bases are shared with TRBD1. There are 19 residues in the CDR3. The trim removed 5 bases at V and 4 bases at J, leaving 20 bases unmatched. Germline V gene data show CDR1 as MNHEY and CDR2 as SMNVEV (reference sequence). CDR3 in amino acids: CASSKRKTPGQGLGTEAFF. The CDR3 DNA follows: TGTGCCAGCAGTAAACGGAAGACTCCGGGACAGGGTTTGGGCACTGAAGCTTTCTTT.

The CDR3 region is CAWSEEGQQETQYF. The DNA of the CDR3 is TGTGCCTGGAGTGAGGAGGGACAGCAAGAGACCCAGTACTTC. The V and J genes are TRBV30 and TRBJ2-5; a possible D gene is TRBD1 (7 bases). The length of the CDR3 is 14 residues. Germline V gene lookup returns CDR1 GTSNPN and CDR2 SVGIG (reference sequence). V lost 1 base and J lost 2, with 11 bases in between.

V usage is TRBV6-1 and J usage is TRBJ2-1; the match to TRBD2 covers 11 bases. The CDR3 has 15 residues. Germline V gives CDR1 MNHNS, CDR2 SASEGT. The J segment lost 6 bases and the V segment lost 2 bases, leaving 3 bases of the junction unmatched. Here the CDR3 DNA reads TGTGCCAGCAGTGAACTAGCGGGGGGAAGCAATGAGCAGTTCTTC. Its translation is CASSELAGGSNEQFF.

J is TRBJ1-1 and V is TRBV5-1; D call uncertain. This CDR3 comprises 10 residues. The germline V and J ends were trimmed by 7 bases and 3 bases, with 4 bases remaining between them. Germline V gene lookup returns CDR1 SGHRS and CDR2 YFSETQ. The CDR3 sequence is CASGDTEAFF. The CDR3 DNA reads TGCGCCAGCGGAGACACTGAAGCTTTCTTT.

DNA for the CDR3: TGCGCCAGCAGCTCGTTACCCGGGACTAGCGGGGTAAGGGGTACCGACAATGAGCAGTTCTTC. Residues: CASSSLPGTSGVRGTDNEQFF. This chain uses TRBV5-1 with TRBJ2-1, with TRBD2 matching 13 bases. CDR3 length: 21 amino acids. Unmatched junction bases numbered 20, after V lost 3 bases and J lost 5 bases. Germline CDR1 and CDR2: SGHRS and YFSETQ.

This sequence joins TRBV5-5 and TRBJ2-1; 9 positions agree with TRBD2. V shed 1 base and J 7 bases; nucleotides not matched to a gene: 6. Germline V gene lookup returns CDR1 SGHKS and CDR2 YYEKEE (reference sequence). The CDR3 length is 15 residues. The CDR3 region is CASSLLRGGLNEQFF. The CDR3 coding sequence is TGTGCCAGCAGCTTGTTGCGGGGGGGCTTGAATGAGCAGTTCTTC.

The chain employs TRBV27 and TRBJ2-7; 10 positions agree with TRBD1. V was clipped by 10 bases and J by 4 bases; unmatched bases: 10. The CDR3 runs 14 residues. CDR1 and CDR2 (germline): MNHEY, SMNVEV (reference sequence). CDR3 loop: CATSRQGAGYEQYF. CDR3 DNA: TGTGCCACCAGCCGACAGGGGGCAGGATACGAGCAGTACTTC.

This chain links TRBV30 with TRBJ1-4; D is undetermined. The CDR3 runs to 13 residues. Looked up from germline, CDR1 is GTSNPN and CDR2 is SVGIG (reference sequence). Trimming took 0 bases from V and 8 from J, leaving 10 bases between them. The CDR3 here is CAWSVDRGEKLFF. CDR3 in DNA: TGTGCCTGGAGTGTGGATCGAGGGGAAAAACTGTTTTTT.

The chain joins TRBV2 to TRBJ1-2; D gene unclear. The V and J ends lost 7 bases and 3 bases respectively, with 18 bases between them. CDR1 is SNHLY and CDR2 is FYNNEI in the germline V gene. CDR3 length: 15 amino acids. The CDR3 sequence: CASKEVLRVDYGYTF. The CDR3 DNA follows: TGTGCCAGCAAAGAGGTCCTCCGGGTGGACTATGGCTACACCTTC.

This chain joins TRBV4-3 and TRBJ1-3, with D perhaps matching TRBD1 (5 bases). The length of the CDR3 is 18 residues. The V end was cut by 0 bases, the J end by 0 bases, with 15 bases between. CDR1 and CDR2 (germline): LGHNA, YSLEER. DNA of the CDR3: TGCGCCAGCAGCCAAGAATTCACTGGACACCGCTCTGGAAACACCATATATTTT. It encodes CASSQEFTGHRSGNTIYF.

This sequence joins TRBV5-6 and TRBJ2-7, with D unresolved. V lost 0 bases and J lost 2, with 9 bases in between. The CDR3 totals 14 residues. The germline gives CDR1 SGHDT, CDR2 YYEEEE. This CDR3 reads CASSLAGRPYEQYF. Written as DNA, the CDR3 is TGTGCCAGCAGCTTGGCAGGCCGACCCTACGAGCAGTACTTC.

The chain joins TRBV19 to TRBJ2-1, with 7 nucleotides matching TRBD2. CDR1 is LNHDA, CDR2 SQIVND, per germline (reference sequence). Germline trimming cut 3 bases from V and 6 bases from J; bases unmatched to any gene: 8. This CDR3 comprises 15 residues. The CDR3 nucleotides are TGTGCCAGTAGTATTCGGCGGGAGAGGGGCAATGAGCAGTTCTTC. Translation gives CASSIRRERGNEQFF. The complete variable domain, with remaining parts taken from reference TRBV19 and TRBJ2-1, reads DGGITQSPKYLFRKEGQNVTLSCEQNLNHDAMYWYRQDPGQGLRLIYYSQIVNDFQKGDIAEGYSVSREKKESFPLTVTSAQKNPTAFYLCASSIRRERGNEQFFGPGTRLTVL.

This chain uses TRBV7-3 with TRBJ2-7, with D maybe TRBD1 (5 bases). The ends were cut back, 1 base at V and 5 bases at J, with 9 bases in the middle. The CDR3 is made up of 13 amino acids. Germline CDR1 and CDR2: SGHTA and FQGTGA. The CDR3 region is CASSLRVGDEQYF. CDR3 DNA sequence: TGTGCCAGCAGCTTAAGGGTAGGGGACGAGCAGTACTTC.

V and J are TRBV29-1 and TRBJ1-1; 10 bases are a match to TRBD1. V dropped 0 bases and J dropped 4; count of bases not matched to a gene: 17. In germline, CDR1 is SQVTM, CDR2 ANQGSEA. CDR3 size: 19 residues. CDR3 coding DNA: TGCAGCGTTGAAGATCTATTTCAGTGGGACAGGGGATTAGGCACTGAAGCTTTCTTT. It yields the protein CSVEDLFQWDRGLGTEAFF.